This T cell receptor beta chain was identified in a study of cytomegalovirus exposure and HLA in healthy donors (dated 2017 in TCRdb). Turning to the overall study: In an earlier analysis of approximately 500 of the donors, 276 Gb of sequence data and roughly 100 million unique TCR beta sequences from roughly 180 million T cells were reported. An early release covering 550 to 700 HLA-typed donors comprised about 320 gigabases of sequencing data and around 86 million unique TCR sequences. Among the roughly 380 genotyped donors, 75% to 90% belonged to the genetic ancestry cluster associated with self-reported Caucasian donors. The study aimed to test whether cataloging public T cell receptors could reveal signatures of past pathogen exposure. Using immunosequencing, the study profiled T cell repertoires from 500 to 800 subjects and related those repertoires to cytomegalovirus serostatus. In addition to the first cohort of 666 subjects, a separate validation cohort of 130 or so different subjects was used. To predict cytomegalovirus infection status, the study brought together high-throughput TCR immunosequencing, statistical association of individual TCRs with disease status, and machine learning. In a later analysis, previously published TCR beta repertoires from 666 donors were re-analyzed and high-resolution HLA genotyping was added so that TCR occurrence patterns could be studied. Rather than drawing on any new phenotypic data, the later analysis identified candidate immune exposures from TCR beta sequences and the way those sequences occurred across donors. An earlier analysis of several hundred of the donors used high-throughput TCR beta sequencing to judge whether each TCR beta V gene segment behaved as functional or pseudogenic. Alongside the repertoire data, information on donor age, sex, ethnicity and CMV serostatus was compiled. Genome-wide SNP genotypes for about 65% of the 666 donors were used in a later genetic analysis, which treated that subset as a discovery cohort. All discovery cohort repertoires had been generated on a single sequencing platform. HLA typing included class I and class II loci at four-digit resolution. The number of typed donors differed by locus: 629-630 for A, B, C, DRB1 and DQB1; approximately 540 for DQA1; approximately 600 for DPA1; and about 450 for DPB1. Several DR-DQ haplotypes were handled as single units for association and clustering because linkage in the cohort was strong. On average, over 200,000 unique TCR beta nucleotide sequences were sequenced per donor among 300 to 500 genotyped donors of the cohort, with approximately 18% of those sequences being non-productive. Results the study describes overall, beyond this receptor: Several of the top co-occurrence clusters appeared to be linked to parvovirus B19, influenza, CMV and Epstein-Barr virus, according to a later analysis. When HLA alleles, especially DR and DQ, strongly co-occurred, attributing TCR associations to individual alleles was difficult. The authors suggested that the approach could potentially be extended to other disease states and immunological phenotypes. In a later analysis, TCR association rates were found to vary across HLA loci, with the most associated TCRs seen for DRB1 alleles and the fewest for HLA-C alleles. In vitro tests confirmed that three of the cytomegalovirus-associated TCR beta chains recognize cytomegalovirus antigens. Some IMGT-functional V segments, including TRBV6-2 and TRBV6-3, could not be told apart with the 87-base-pair reads, so those segments were excluded. Presence/absence analyses assumed roughly uniform sequencing depth across donors, an assumption that may not hold. In this cohort, only TCR beta chains were sequenced, and detectable features were limited by the absence of alpha or paired-chain data. A further reported finding was that TCR beta sequences accurately predicted the HLA-A and HLA-B alleles for most subjects in the first cohort. Linkage disequilibrium might explain the correlated functional status among segregating V segments, but an unknown experimental factor could not be ruled out. The study listed 170 or so TCR beta chains as associated with cytomegalovirus. In a later analysis, HLA-associated TCR beta chains showed more clonal expansion and lower generation probabilities than non-associated chains that were equally common. The sequencing pipeline was judged likely to have produced a cluster of highly shared sequence variants as a technical artifact. A later genetic analysis reported fewer N-insertions in productive TCRs among donors in an Asian-associated ancestry cluster than the roughly 700-donor mean. In an earlier analysis of roughly 500 of the donors, most TCR beta V segments appeared in productive rearrangements about 87% or about 30% of the time, broadly matching IMGT annotations. The classifier was reported to diagnose cytomegalovirus status with high specificity and sensitivity in both the original and validation cohorts. An association between a missense DCLRE1C variant and V-gene and J-gene trimming of TCR beta chains was found in a later genetic analysis and replicated in an independent cohort. CMV serostatus was the only immune exposure information available for the cohort. Roughly 17 rarely observed V segments, including chromosome 9 orphons, were excluded from the earlier analysis of approximately 500 of the donors because counts were too low. Because some donors lacked HLA typing at each locus, the association tests relied only on the typed subset. Most TCR sequences were observed very rarely across donors, whereas some public TCRs were present in many individuals. According to a later analysis, most CMV-associated TCR beta chains appeared to be HLA-restricted, and the HLA associations seemed to be driven largely by CMV exposure. In a later analysis, some 17,000 TCR beta sequences were associated with specific HLA alleles at a false discovery rate of 0.05.

A word on this clone: Its antigen remains undetermined. Per-nucleotide qualities are absent, and no much larger clonotype sits a single base away.

In total, 666 healthy bone marrow donors made up the cohort. All cohort members were sampled while nominally healthy, although unrecorded immune exposures were likely present. The donor tested CMV seronegative and was one of the 352 seronegative cohort members. Each donor provided a peripheral blood sample, and peripheral blood mononuclear cells were used for TCR beta sequencing. Genomic DNA was extracted from the blood cell samples with the Qiagen DNeasy Blood Extraction Kit. V ends up 4 bases short and J 2 bases short, with an unmatched junction base count of 1. The germline V gene (reference sequence) yields MNHEY for CDR1 and SMNVEV for CDR2. Including the terminal cysteine and phenylalanine, the CDR3 comprises 13 residues. Of all the DNA, just the CDR3 is kept, 39 bases in frame from base 1. The method behind the library was the immunoSEQ multiplex PCR assay. For the multiplex PCR, a mixture combining 60 forward primers for TCR Vbeta segments and 13 reverse primers for TCR Jbeta segments was used. The CDR3 region of rearranged TCR beta genes was amplified from genomic DNA with a multiplex PCR assay. Amplified TCR beta libraries were sequenced as 87-base-pair reads on the Illumina HiSeq System. The authors processed their data as follows. In a later analysis, tens of millions of unique TCR beta chains were counted across the 500 to 850 repertoires, and roughly 11 million of these chains were shared by at least two donors. To remove PCR and sequencing errors, raw reads were error-corrected and collapsed into unique sequences using a nearest-neighbor algorithm that merged closely related sequences. To assign V, D and J gene segments, CDR3 sequences were aligned to IMGT reference sequences. For a sequence to be retained, at least a six-nucleotide match to both a V gene segment and a J gene segment was required. A rearrangement was called productive if the CDR3 had no stop codons and remained in frame with V and J, and every other rearrangement was called non-productive. CDR3 was defined according to IMGT convention as the region running from the second conserved V-encoded cysteine to the conserved J-encoded phenylalanine. The earlier analysis of around 640 of the donors excluded sequences that lacked an unambiguous match to a single V gene segment. An earlier analysis of over 450 of the donors classified V segments as functional when productive rearrangements were above 56.7% and as segregating when the standard deviation between donors was above 5%. A statistical classification framework was developed to diagnose cytomegalovirus status using the catalog of TCR beta chain sequences. In a later analysis, TCR nucleotide sequences were compared against IMGT/GENE-DB human TR gene sequences so that V and J genes could be assigned. The TCRdist pipeline was used in a later analysis to assign CDR3 sequences and most-parsimonious VDJ recombination scenarios. A later analysis defined each TCR beta chain by its CDR3 amino acid sequence plus V-gene family, and excluded reads lacking a unique V-gene family. As a way to deal with suspected cross-contamination and a sequencing artifact, a later analysis dropped hundreds of nucleotide sequences that were highly shared and had low generation probability. In a later analysis, a clonal expansion index was calculated for each public chain from normalized within-repertoire ranks of inferred template counts. In a later analysis, generation probabilities were computed using a VDJ recombination model fitted to out-of-frame rearrangements, and the results were checked against IGoR. Hypergeometric tests were used in a later analysis to score TCR-TCR, TCR-HLA and TCR-CMV co-occurrence, with a repertoire-size bias correction applied to the TCR pairs. A later analysis estimated false discovery rates by permuting HLA or CMV assignments 20 times. A later analysis grouped co-occurring TCRs with DBSCAN, adding TCRdist sequence similarity when clustering within HLA-allele-positive subsets. For co-occurrence clustering, repertoires with fewer than 30,000 or more than 120,000 public chains were excluded, along with a handful of repertoires with anomalous nucleotide sharing. Not all clones reach the TCRdb copy of this immuneACCESS table, which keeps in-frame sequences only. Checked studies attribute under half of the gap to unresolved V genes and leave the rest unexplained. That table supplies the V and J calls and clone size; D and trimming were determined from the DNA. The sample data list under 200,000 clones, and approximately 88% of these were observed just once. The biggest ten clones account for 0.35% to 0.45% of the sample.

The sequence was obtained from a boy younger than 10 in good health and CMV-seronegative. Sequencing was performed on PBMCs. The chain is made from TRBV27 and TRBJ1-2, and 7 junctional nucleotides match TRBD1. This receptor carries the CDR3 CASSSDRNYGYTF. The DNA sequence is TGTGCCAGCAGTTCGGACAGGAACTATGGCTACACCTTC.